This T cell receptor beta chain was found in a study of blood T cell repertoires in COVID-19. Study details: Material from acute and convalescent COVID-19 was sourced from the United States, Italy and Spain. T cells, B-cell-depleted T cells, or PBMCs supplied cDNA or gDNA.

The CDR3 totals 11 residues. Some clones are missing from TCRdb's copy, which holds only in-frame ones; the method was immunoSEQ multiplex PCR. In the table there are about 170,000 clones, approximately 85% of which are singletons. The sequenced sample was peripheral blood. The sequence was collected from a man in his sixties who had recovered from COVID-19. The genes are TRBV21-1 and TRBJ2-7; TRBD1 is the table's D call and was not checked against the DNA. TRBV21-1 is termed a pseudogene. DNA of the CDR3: TGTGCCGGCCACAGGGGCCACGAGCAGTACTTC. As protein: CAGHRGHEQYF.